Below are 31 T cell receptor beta chains sequenced from a single sample in a study of CD4 T cell repertoires in COVID-19. Profiling relied on immunoSEQ multiplex PCR, and the TCRdb table lists in-frame clones only, not all of them. The data show 65,000 to 95,000 clones, about 80% seen once. The starting material was CD4+ T cells from peripheral blood, obtained after recovery from COVID-19. The receptors here all came from a human donor who had COVID-19.

V is TRBV6-1 and J is TRBJ1-6; tentatively, D is TRBD1 (5 bases). Per the germline V gene, CDR1 is MNHNS and CDR2 is SASEGT. With 5 bases removed from V and 2 bases from J, the gap between germline ends came to 10 bases. The CDR3 extends over 15 amino acids. The CDR3 sequence is CASSSGGTYNSPLHF. In nucleotides, the CDR3 is TGTGCCAGCAGTTCGGGGGGAACCTATAATTCACCCCTCCACTTT.

The V and J genes are TRBV6-6 and TRBJ1-3; D ambiguous. The V gene's germline CDR1 is MNHNY and CDR2 SVGAGI (reference sequence). The V end was cut by 7 bases, the J end by 2 bases, with 15 bases between. The CDR3 sequence is 15 residues long. Here the CDR3 DNA reads TGTGCCAGCATGGAAGGGAGGGCGACTGGAAACACCATATATTTT. Protein sequence: CASMEGRATGNTIYF.

The gene calls are TRBV6-5 and TRBJ2-5; 7 bases are a match to TRBD2. The CDR3 extends over 15 amino acids. The ends lost 6 bases at V and 5 bases at J; junction bases unmatched: 12. CDR1 and CDR2 from the germline V gene are MNHEY and SVGAGI. CDR3 protein: CASSLLRGVGETQYF. The CDR3 region has the DNA TGTGCCAGCAGCCTATTACGGGGGGTCGGCGAGACCCAGTACTTC.

The genes are TRBV28 and TRBJ2-3; D may be TRBD2 (6 bases). Between the trimmed V and J ends, which lost 4 bases and 1 base, there was a span of 15 bases. This CDR3 region has 16 residues. CDR1 and CDR2 from the germline V gene are MDHEN and SYDVKM. The DNA of the CDR3 is TGTGCCAGCAGTTCACCAGGGTGGGGGGGCACAGATACGCAGTATTTT. Translation gives CASSSPGWGGTDTQYF.

The CDR3 DNA reads as TGTGCCAGCAGTCGCGGCTTCCCCAGGGCTGGAAACACCATATATTTT. It specifies CASSRGFPRAGNTIYF. The V and J genes are TRBV14 and TRBJ1-3, with D possibly being TRBD1 (5 bases). V gave up 6 bases and J gave up 2 bases, with 17 bases separating them. The CDR3 consists of 16 residues. Germline V gene sequence: CDR1 SGHDN, CDR2 FVKESK.

The CDR3 coding sequence is TGTGCCAGCAGCTCTCGGGACAGGGGAAACTATGGCTACACCTTC. Protein sequence: CASSSRDRGNYGYTF. The chain has TRBV6-5 and TRBJ1-2; 10 nucleotides match TRBD1. The germline V gene encodes CDR1 MNHEY and CDR2 SVGAGI. The CDR3 length is 15 residues. Unmatched junction bases numbered 6, after V lost 6 bases and J lost 2 bases.

This chain links TRBV7-9 with TRBJ1-3; D uncertain. Germline loops: CDR1 SEHNR, CDR2 FQNEAQ (reference sequence). This CDR3 region has 15 residues. V shed 7 bases and J shed 0 bases, with 13 bases lying between them. In DNA, the CDR3 is TGTGCCAGCACCGCATCCGGGAGCTCTGGAAACACCATATATTTT. This translates into CASTASGSSGNTIYF.

DNA of the CDR3: TGTGCCAGCAGTGAATTCCGGGGACAGACTAATGAAAAACTGTTTTTT. Translation: CASSEFRGQTNEKLFF. The rearrangement uses TRBV2 and TRBJ1-4; 7 positions agree with TRBD1. CDR1 is SNHLY, CDR2 FYNNEI, per germline. V shed 2 bases and J 2 bases; nucleotides not matched to a gene: 5. The CDR3 has 16 residues.

V gene TRBV4-2 combines with J gene TRBJ1-4; no clear D. Germline CDR1 LGHNA, CDR2 YNFKEQ. The CDR3 consists of 13 residues. V was shortened by 0 bases and J by 9 bases, with 8 bases between the two germline ends. Here the CDR3 reads CASSQDKGQKLFF. The CDR3 DNA is TGTGCCAGCAGCCAAGATAAAGGACAAAAACTGTTTTTT.

The rearrangement joins TRBV7-8 to TRBJ2-1; 7 positions agree with TRBD1. The germline gives CDR1 SGHVS, CDR2 FQNEAQ. The CDR3 runs 13 residues. The V and J ends lost 0 bases and 10 bases, in that order; junction bases with no gene match: 3. The CDR3, as DNA: TGTGCCAGCAGCTTAGCAGGGGGCGGGGAGCAGTTCTTC. Protein product: CASSLAGGGEQFF.

The sample holds a few counts of this clone. V and J are TRBV6-2 or TRBV6-3 and TRBJ1-1; 7 nucleotides match TRBD1. CDR1 and CDR2 (germline): MNHEY, SVGEGT. This CDR3 spans 16 amino acids. V lost 5 bases, J lost 3 bases, and 12 bases stayed unmatched. CDR3 sequence: CASSPTSTGWDTEAFF. CDR3 sequence (DNA): TGTGCCAGCAGTCCCACTTCGACAGGGTGGGACACTGAAGCTTTCTTT.

V is TRBV21-1 and J is TRBJ2-2; TRBD2, the table's D call, lacks a check against the DNA. TRBV21-1 is reported as a pseudogene. The CDR3 extends over 19 amino acids. DNA for the CDR3: TGTGCCAGCAGCAAAGATACTAGGACTAGCGGGAGAGGTTCCGGGGAGCTGTTTTTT. Amino acids: CASSKDTRTSGRGSGELFF.

This sequence joins TRBV6-5 and TRBJ2-7, with TRBD1 matching over 7 bases. Unmatched junction bases numbered 10, after V lost 5 bases and J lost 6 bases. The CDR3 length is 14 residues. Germline-derived CDR1 and CDR2 are MNHEY and SVGAGI. CDR3 coding DNA: TGTGCCAGCAGTCGACAGGGCCCACGGGGCGAGCAGTACTTC. Protein sequence: CASSRQGPRGEQYF.

The rearrangement uses TRBV5-6 and TRBJ2-7; 7 nucleotides agree with TRBD1. Looked up from germline, CDR1 is SGHDT and CDR2 is YYEEEE. V was pared by 5 bases and J by 6 bases, with 5 bases of the junction left unmatched. There are 12 residues in the CDR3. Written as DNA, the CDR3 is TGTGCCAGCAGGCAGGCAGGGGGCGAGCAGTACTTC. Its protein product is CASRQAGGEQYF.

This chain joins TRBV11-2 and TRBJ1-5; D unresolved. The germline CDR1 and CDR2 sequences are SGHAT and FQNNGV. CDR3 length equals 13 residues. Trimming shortened V by 6 bases and J by 1 base, and 7 bases separated the two germline ends. The CDR3 protein is CASSQTSNQPQHF. In nucleotides, the CDR3 is TGTGCCAGCAGTCAGACGAGCAATCAGCCCCAGCATTTT. The full variable domain, rest sourced from reference TRBV11-2 and TRBJ1-5, is EAGVAQSPRYKIIEKRQSVAFWCNPISGHATLYWYQQILGQGPKLLIQFQNNGVVDDSQLPKDRFSAERLKGVDSTLKIQPAKLEDSAVYLCASSQTSNQPQHFGDGTRLSIL.

The chain uses TRBV7-9 and TRBJ2-7, with TRBD1 matching 7 bases. This CDR3 comprises 14 residues. Unmatched junction bases numbered 6, after V lost 0 bases and J lost 7 bases. CDR1 SEHNR and CDR2 FQNEAQ come from the germline V gene (reference sequence). The chain's CDR3 is CASSLALRDSEQYF. In DNA form, the CDR3 reads TGTGCCAGCAGCTTAGCGCTTAGGGACAGTGAGCAGTACTTC.

The genes are TRBV29-1 and TRBJ1-2; D not resolved. The CDR3 is 13 residues long. Germline assignment: CDR1 SQVTM and CDR2 ANQGSEA. V was cut by 0 bases and J by 6 bases, with 11 bases left in between. The CDR3 coding sequence is TGCAGCGTTGAAGAAGGGATTGATAATGGCTACACCTTC. Protein product: CSVEEGIDNGYTF.

The gene calls are TRBV7-8 and TRBJ1-2, with 7 nucleotides matching TRBD1. The CDR3 has 16 residues. V shed 4 bases and J 0 bases; nucleotides not matched to a gene: 8. Germline V CDR1 and CDR2: SGHVS, FQNEAQ. As DNA, the CDR3 is TGTGCCAGCAGCTCCTTTCGACAGGGCACTAACTATGGCTACACCTTC. It codes for CASSSFRQGTNYGYTF. Filled out from reference TRBV7-8 and TRBJ1-2, the complete variable domain reads GAGVSQSPRYKVAKRGQDVALRCDPISGHVSLFWYQQALGQGPEFLTYFQNEAQLDKSGLPSDRFFAERPEGSVSTLKIQRTQQEDSAVYLCASSSFRQGTNYGYTFGSGTRLTVV.

CDR3 sequence reads: CASSPRGTSSYNEQFF. The CDR3, as DNA: TGTGCCAGCAGCCCGAGGGGAACGAGCTCCTACAATGAGCAGTTCTTC. The chain joins TRBV4-2 to TRBJ2-1; either TRBD1 or TRBD2 may fit D (5 bases each). Germline CDR1 is LGHNA and CDR2 is YNFKEQ. Deletions cut 4 bases from V and 0 bases from J, with 13 bases between. The CDR3 is made up of 16 amino acids.

Points on this clone: This sample also contains other DNA sequences that code for the same CDR3. The V call is TRBV18, the J call TRBJ2-5; no clear D. This CDR3 contains 13 residues. CDR1 is KGHSH and CDR2 is LQKENI in the germline V gene. The V and J ends lost 6 bases and 4 bases respectively, with 12 bases between them. The CDR3 DNA is TGTGCCAGCTCTCCCGGTCGGGCAGAGACCCAGTACTTC. This sequence encodes CASSPGRAETQYF.

This clone was seen only once. The chain is built from TRBV27 and TRBJ2-1; a weak D match, TRBD2 (5 bases). V lost 6 bases and J lost 3, with 15 bases in between. Germline V gene data show CDR1 as MNHEY and CDR2 as SMNVEV (reference sequence). The CDR3 totals 15 residues. CDR3 bases: TGTGCCAGCAGACGGACTCGCTCTAGCTACAATGAGCAGTTCTTC. Amino acid sequence: CASRRTRSSYNEQFF.

The gene calls are TRBV10-3 and TRBJ1-5; D uncertain. The CDR3 has 11 residues. Germline CDR1 and CDR2: ENHRY and SYGVKD. V gave up 8 bases and J gave up 7 bases, with 9 bases separating them. The CDR3 DNA follows: TGTGCCATCGGGTCGGGACAGCCCCAGCATTTT. It specifies CAIGSGQPQHF.

The genes are TRBV5-1 and TRBJ2-7; 8 positions match TRBD1. With V trimmed by 3 bases and J by 3 bases, 5 bases remained unmatched. The CDR3 is 14 amino acids. Germline V gene lookup returns CDR1 SGHRS and CDR2 YFSETQ. CDR3 loop: CASSSGTGHYEQYF. CDR3 DNA sequence: TGCGCCAGCAGCTCCGGGACAGGTCACTACGAGCAGTACTTC.

The chain has TRBV28 and TRBJ2-3, with 9 nucleotides matching TRBD2. The trim removed 3 bases at V and 5 bases at J, leaving 12 bases unmatched. Germline assignment: CDR1 MDHEN and CDR2 SYDVKM. The CDR3 totals 17 residues. Here the CDR3 reads CASSFASGRFVQDTQYF. The CDR3 bases are TGTGCCAGCAGTTTTGCCAGCGGGAGGTTCGTCCAAGATACGCAGTATTTT.

The chain uses TRBV12-3 or TRBV12-4 and TRBJ2-7; a weak D match, TRBD1 (5 bases). The CDR3 runs to 13 residues. The V and J ends lost 3 bases and 6 bases respectively, with 12 bases between them. The CDR3 is CASSLRRVSEQYF. CDR3 DNA: TGTGCCAGCAGTTTGCGCAGGGTTAGCGAGCAGTACTTC.

The count of this clone is one. The chain employs TRBV15 and TRBJ2-5; possible D gene TRBD2, 7 bases. The V gene lost 3 bases and the J gene lost 4 bases, with 27 bases spanning the gap. Germline V gene lookup returns CDR1 LNHNV and CDR2 YYDKDF (reference sequence). This CDR3 contains 19 residues. The CDR3, as DNA: TGTGCCACCAGCAGGGGATCGCGGGTTGGCGGGGGCCAGTCAGAGACCCAGTACTTC. Protein: CATSRGSRVGGGQSETQYF.

This clone was picked up one time. This chain joins TRBV19 and TRBJ2-3; a possible D gene is TRBD1 (6 bases). The germline V and J ends were trimmed by 5 bases and 2 bases, with 14 bases remaining between them. Germline CDR1 reads LNHDA; CDR2 reads SQIVND (reference sequence). The CDR3 runs to 15 residues. The CDR3 protein is CASSSVGGVTDTQYF. The CDR3 nucleotides read TGTGCCAGTAGTTCGGTAGGGGGAGTCACAGATACGCAGTATTTT.

This clone was counted a single time. The rearrangement links TRBV6-6 to TRBJ1-4, with 8 bases identical to TRBD1. The CDR3 spans 12 residues. The germline V gene encodes CDR1 MNHNY and CDR2 SVGAGI (reference sequence). The trim removed 5 bases at V and 8 bases at J, leaving 1 base unmatched. Here the CDR3 reads CASSRTGEKLFF. The CDR3 DNA reads as TGTGCCAGCAGTCGGACAGGGGAAAAACTGTTTTTT.

This rearrangement joins TRBV4-1 to TRBJ2-7; 8 nucleotides align to TRBD1. Germline values: CDR1 MGHRA, CDR2 YSYEKL. V trimming: 3 bases; J trimming: 2 bases; junction bases outside the gene matches: 6. The CDR3 extends over 15 amino acids. The CDR3 spells CASSHSDRGAYEQYF. The CDR3 DNA reads as TGCGCCAGCAGCCACTCAGACAGGGGAGCCTACGAGCAGTACTTC.

The DNA of the CDR3 is TGTGCCAGCAGTTTTGACGCTGGAAACACCATATATTTT. It yields the protein CASSFDAGNTIYF. This sequence joins TRBV12-3 or TRBV12-4 and TRBJ1-3; D remains ambiguous. Trimming removed 3 bases from V and 2 bases from J, with 5 bases in between. This CDR3 has 13 residues.

The V gene is TRBV7-8, the J gene TRBJ1-4; perhaps TRBD1 as D (5 bases). V was clipped by 6 bases and J by 7 bases, with 12 bases between them. The CDR3 has 13 residues. Germline loops: CDR1 SGHVS, CDR2 FQNEAQ. This CDR3 is CASSLKRGEKLFF. CDR3 in DNA: TGTGCCAGCAGTCTTAAAAGGGGTGAAAAACTGTTTTTT.